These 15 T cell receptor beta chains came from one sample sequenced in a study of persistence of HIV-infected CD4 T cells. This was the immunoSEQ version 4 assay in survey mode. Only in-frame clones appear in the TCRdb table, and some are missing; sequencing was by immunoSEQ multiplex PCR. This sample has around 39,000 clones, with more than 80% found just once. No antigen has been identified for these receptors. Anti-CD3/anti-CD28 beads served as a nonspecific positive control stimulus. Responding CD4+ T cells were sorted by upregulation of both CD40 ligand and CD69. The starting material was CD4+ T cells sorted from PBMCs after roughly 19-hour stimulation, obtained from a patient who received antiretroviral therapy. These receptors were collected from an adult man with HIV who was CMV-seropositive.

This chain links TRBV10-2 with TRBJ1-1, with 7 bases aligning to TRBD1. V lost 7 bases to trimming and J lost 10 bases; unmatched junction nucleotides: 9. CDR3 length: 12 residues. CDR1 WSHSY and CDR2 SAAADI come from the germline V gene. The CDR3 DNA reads TGCGCCAGCAAGGGGGCCAGCATGGGAGCTTTCTTT. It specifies CASKGASMGAFF.

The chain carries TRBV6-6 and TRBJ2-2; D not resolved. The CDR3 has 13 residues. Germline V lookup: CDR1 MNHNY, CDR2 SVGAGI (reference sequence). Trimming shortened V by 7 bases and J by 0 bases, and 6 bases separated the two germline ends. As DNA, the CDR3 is TGTGCCAGCAACGGACCGAACACCGGGGAGCTGTTTTTT. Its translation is CASNGPNTGELFF.

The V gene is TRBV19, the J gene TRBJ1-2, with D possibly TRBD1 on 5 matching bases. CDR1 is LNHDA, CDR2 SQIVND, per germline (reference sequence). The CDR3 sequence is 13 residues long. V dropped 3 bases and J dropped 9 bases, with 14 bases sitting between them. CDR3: CASSIGGPARYTF. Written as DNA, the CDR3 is TGTGCCAGTAGTATTGGGGGTCCTGCGCGCTACACCTTC.

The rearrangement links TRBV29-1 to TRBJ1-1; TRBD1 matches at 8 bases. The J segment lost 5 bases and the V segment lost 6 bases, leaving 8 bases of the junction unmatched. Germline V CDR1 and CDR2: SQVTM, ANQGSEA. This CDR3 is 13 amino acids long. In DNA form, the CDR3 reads TGCAGCGTAGACAGGGGACTTGGGACTGAAGCTTTCTTT. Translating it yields CSVDRGLGTEAFF.

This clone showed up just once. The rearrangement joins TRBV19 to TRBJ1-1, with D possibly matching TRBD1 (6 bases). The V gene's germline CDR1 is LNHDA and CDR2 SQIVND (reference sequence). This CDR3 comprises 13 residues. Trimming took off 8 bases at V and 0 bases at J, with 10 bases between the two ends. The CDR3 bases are TGTGCCAGTTCCGGACAGTTGAACACTGAAGCTTTCTTT. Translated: CASSGQLNTEAFF.

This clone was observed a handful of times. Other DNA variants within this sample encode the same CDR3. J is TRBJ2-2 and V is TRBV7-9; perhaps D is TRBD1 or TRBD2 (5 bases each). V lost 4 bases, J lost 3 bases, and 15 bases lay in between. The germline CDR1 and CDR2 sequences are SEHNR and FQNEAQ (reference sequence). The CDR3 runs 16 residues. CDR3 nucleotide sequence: TGTGCCAGCAGCTCCGGGACCGGGTTTTACACCGGGGAGCTGTTTTTT. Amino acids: CASSSGTGFYTGELFF. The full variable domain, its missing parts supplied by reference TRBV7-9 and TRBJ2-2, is DTGVSQNPRHKITKRGQNVTFRCDPISEHNRLYWYRQTLGQGPEFLTYFQNEAQLEKSRLLSDRFSAERPKGSFSTLEIQRTEQGDSAMYLCASSSGTGFYTGELFFGEGSRLTVL.

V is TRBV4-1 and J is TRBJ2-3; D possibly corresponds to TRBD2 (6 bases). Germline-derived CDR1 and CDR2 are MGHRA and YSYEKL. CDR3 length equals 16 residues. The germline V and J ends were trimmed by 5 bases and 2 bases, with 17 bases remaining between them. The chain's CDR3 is CASSSRSGVITDTQYF. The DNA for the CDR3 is TGCGCCAGCAGCTCCCGGTCGGGGGTAATCACAGATACGCAGTATTTT.

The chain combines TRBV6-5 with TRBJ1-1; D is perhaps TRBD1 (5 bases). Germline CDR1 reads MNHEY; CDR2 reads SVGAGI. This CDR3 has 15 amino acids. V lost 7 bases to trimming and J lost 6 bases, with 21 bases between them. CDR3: CASTQGPGQGSEAFF. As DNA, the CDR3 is TGTGCCAGCACGCAAGGGCCAGGCCAGGGCTCTGAAGCTTTCTTT.

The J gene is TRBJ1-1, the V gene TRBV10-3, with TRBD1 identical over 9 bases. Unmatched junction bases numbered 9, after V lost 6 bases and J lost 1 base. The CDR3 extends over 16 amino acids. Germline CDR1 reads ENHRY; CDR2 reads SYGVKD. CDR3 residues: CAISRTGTGTNTEAFF. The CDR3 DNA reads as TGTGCCATCAGCCGCACCGGGACAGGGACGAACACTGAAGCTTTCTTT.

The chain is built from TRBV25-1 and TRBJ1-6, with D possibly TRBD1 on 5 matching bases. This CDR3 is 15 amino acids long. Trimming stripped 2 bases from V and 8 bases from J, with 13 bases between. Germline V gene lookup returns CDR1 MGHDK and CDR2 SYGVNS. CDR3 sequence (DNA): TGTGCCAGCAGTGAACGGTTGCAGGGATATTCACCCCTCCACTTT. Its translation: CASSERLQGYSPLHF.

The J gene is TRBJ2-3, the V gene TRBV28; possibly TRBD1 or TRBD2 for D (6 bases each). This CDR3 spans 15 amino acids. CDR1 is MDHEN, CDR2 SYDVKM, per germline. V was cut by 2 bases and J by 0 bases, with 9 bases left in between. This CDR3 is CASSLGGGSTDTQYF. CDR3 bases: TGTGCCAGCAGTTTAGGAGGGGGGAGCACAGATACGCAGTATTTT.

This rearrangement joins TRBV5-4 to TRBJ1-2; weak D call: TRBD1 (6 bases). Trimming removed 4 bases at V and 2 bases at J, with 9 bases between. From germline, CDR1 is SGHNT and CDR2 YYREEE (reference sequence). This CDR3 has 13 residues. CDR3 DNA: TGTGCCAGCAGCCAGGGACACAACTATGGCTACACCTTC. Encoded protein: CASSQGHNYGYTF.

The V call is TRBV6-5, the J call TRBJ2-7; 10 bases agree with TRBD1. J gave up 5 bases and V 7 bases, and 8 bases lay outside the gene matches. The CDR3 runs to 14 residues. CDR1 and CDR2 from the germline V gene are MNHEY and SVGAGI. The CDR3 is CASTRGTGVNEQYF. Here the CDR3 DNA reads TGTGCCAGCACGCGAGGGACAGGGGTCAACGAGCAGTACTTC.

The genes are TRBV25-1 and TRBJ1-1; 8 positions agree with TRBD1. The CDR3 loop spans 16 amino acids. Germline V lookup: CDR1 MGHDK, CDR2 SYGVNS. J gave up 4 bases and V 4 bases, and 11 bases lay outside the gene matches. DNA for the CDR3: TGTGCCAGCAGTGCCTCCGGCAGGGGGCAGGGCACTGAAGCTTTCTTT. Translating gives CASSASGRGQGTEAFF.

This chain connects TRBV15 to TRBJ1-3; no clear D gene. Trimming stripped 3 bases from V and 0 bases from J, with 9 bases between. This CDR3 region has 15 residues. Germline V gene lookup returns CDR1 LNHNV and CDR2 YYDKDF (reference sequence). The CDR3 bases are TGTGCCACCAGCAGGGTGGCGTTCTCTGGAAACACCATATATTTT. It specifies CATSRVAFSGNTIYF. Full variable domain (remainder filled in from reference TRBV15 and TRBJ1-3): DAMVIQNPRYQVTQFGKPVTLSCSQTLNHNVMYWYQQKSSQAPKLLFHYYDKDFNNEADTPDNFQSRRPNTSFCFLDIRSPGLGDTAMYLCATSRVAFSGNTIYFGEGSWLTVV.